This T cell receptor (beta chain) was recorded in a study of memory CD8 T cells in hepatitis C reinfection. Libraries were prepared by immunoSEQ multiplex PCR; TCRdb keeps only in-frame clonotypes and omits some of them. Here the sample spans about 46,000 clones, 75% to 90% being singletons. Time point denoted: late/post reinfection, 12 to 24 weeks after detection. TCR sequencing was done directly ex vivo on sorted cells, without expansion in vitro. There are 15 residues in the CDR3. Germline values: CDR1 SGHNT, CDR2 YENEEA. V was clipped by 5 bases and J by 2 bases, with 14 bases between them. The sequenced sample was naive CD8+ T cells sorted from blood. This clonotype was sampled from a man aged 18 to 29 with hepatitis C virus infection. The J gene is TRBJ2-3, the V gene TRBV11-3; no firm D call. The chain's CDR3 is CASSQTVVDTDTQYF. In nucleotides, the CDR3 is TGTGCCAGCAGCCAAACAGTAGTTGACACAGATACGCAGTATTTT.